This T cell receptor (beta chain) was documented in a study of T-cell memory formation after mild COVID-19. Overall study results and limits: Later expanders leaned toward CD4+, whereas clones contracting from day 15 to 85 were balanced CD4/CD8. That cross-reactive memory joined was suggested by some responding clones appearing in pre-infection memory. Those CD4+ clones that contracted were mainly in CM and EM (CD8+ ones in EMRA).

From 5'RACE with constant-segment primers came TCR alpha and TCR beta cDNA libraries that carried sample barcodes and UMIs. MiXCR, applied by TCRdb to the 5' RACE reads, yields one record per CDR3 protein. The profile shows 90,000 to 120,000 distinct CDR3 sequences, approximately 14% of them singletons. Germline V CDR1 and CDR2: MDHEN, SYDVKM. CDR3 size: 16 residues. V was shortened by 4 bases and J by 6 bases, with 18 bases between the two germline ends. This clonotype showed up just a few times. Its antigen is not known. The TCR comes from a man in his late teens or twenties who had mild COVID-19 (a few samples of this study predate the infection). Cell type and time point are not known. The sequencing sample was made of PBMCs or a T cell subset sorted from them (not recorded which). The rearrangement links TRBV28 to TRBJ2-2, with a tentative D call TRBD2 (5 bases). The CDR3 DNA sequence: TGTGCCAGCAGTTCCCCGGGGAGAGTAAGGGCCGGGGAGCTGTTTTTT. This gives the protein CASSSPGRVRAGELFF.